This T cell receptor beta chain was retrieved from a study of T-cell memory formation after mild COVID-19. This clonotype has a handful of counts. Using its own MiXCR run on the 5' RACE reads, TCRdb lists one record per CDR3 protein. The sample lists about 340,000 distinct CDR3 sequences; 13% were seen once. Looked up from germline, CDR1 is MNHEY and CDR2 is SVGAGI. The CDR3 runs to 13 residues. V lost 6 bases and J lost 7, with 13 bases in between. Sequenced input: PBMCs or a T cell subset sorted from them (not recorded which). The J gene is TRBJ1-5, the V gene TRBV6-5; possible D gene TRBD1, 5 bases. The TCR was taken from a young man who had mild COVID-19 (a few samples of this study predate the infection). Cell type and time point are not known. CDR3 coding DNA: TGTGCCAGCAGGCCAGGGTTCGAACAGCCCCAGCATTTT. As protein: CASRPGFEQPQHF.